This TCR beta chain emerged from a study of T cell clones after liver transplantation. The overall study: A pre-transplant mixed lymphocyte reaction with TCRbeta sequencing defined graft-donor-reactive clones followed in post-transplant blood. Graft-donor-reactive sequences were compared with third-party-reactive TCRbeta sequences from pre-transplant mixed lymphocyte reactions.

As regards this clone: The target antigen is unknown.

Broader study findings: Compared with third party-reactive sequences, donor-reactive ones declined more, independent of withdrawal success.

Germline V gene data show CDR1 as MNHEY and CDR2 as SVGAGI. The CDR3 has 14 amino acids. The V end lost 5 bases, the J end lost 2 bases, and 13 bases lay between the germline ends. TCRdb's copy holds only in-frame clones and misses some; the assay was immunoSEQ multiplex PCR. The sample has 68,000 or so clones; about 92% are singletons. This sample comprised CD4+ T cells from blood, obtained roughly 26 months after liver transplant. This clonotype originated in a human patient who received a liver transplant. Some T cells may be supplied by the graft donor. J is TRBJ2-7 and V is TRBV6-5, with D possibly TRBD2 on 6 matching bases. CDR3 nucleotides: TGTGCCAGCAGTACTGAGCGGGTCGCCTACGAGCAGTACTTC. Translated: CASSTERVAYEQYF.